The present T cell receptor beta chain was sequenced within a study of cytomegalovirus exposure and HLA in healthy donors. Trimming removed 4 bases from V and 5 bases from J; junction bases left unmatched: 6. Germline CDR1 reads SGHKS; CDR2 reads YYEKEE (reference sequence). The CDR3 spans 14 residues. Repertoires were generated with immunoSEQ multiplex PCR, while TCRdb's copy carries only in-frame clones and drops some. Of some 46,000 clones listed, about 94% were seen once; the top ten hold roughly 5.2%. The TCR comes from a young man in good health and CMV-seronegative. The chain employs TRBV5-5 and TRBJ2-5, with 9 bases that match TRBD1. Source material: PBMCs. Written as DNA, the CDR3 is TGTGCCAGCAGCGGGGACAGGGTCTCGGAGACCCAGTACTTC. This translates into CASSGDRVSETQYF.